The 10 T cell receptor beta chains reported below all come from one sample, sequenced in a study of blood T cell repertoires in COVID-19. TCRdb keeps only in-frame clones here, not all; method: immunoSEQ multiplex PCR. Of 90,000 to 110,000 clones listed, around 81% are singletons. Sample: peripheral blood. The receptor source for this set is a man older than 75 with acute or convalescent COVID-19.

The chain combines TRBV7-2 with TRBJ2-1; TRBD2 matches 7 bases. The germline CDR1 and CDR2 sequences are SGHTA and FQGNSA. This CDR3 spans 15 amino acids. V shed 0 bases, J shed 4 bases, and the junction held 3 bases outside the gene matches. As DNA, the CDR3 is TGTGCCAGCAGCTTAGCGGGAGGGCGGTACAATGAGCAGTTCTTC. It codes for CASSLAGGRYNEQFF.

The rearrangement links TRBV6-5 to TRBJ1-1; D gene ambiguous. V dropped 3 bases and J dropped 0 bases, with 8 bases sitting between them. The CDR3 is made up of 14 amino acids. Germline V lookup: CDR1 MNHEY, CDR2 SVGAGI. The CDR3 DNA reads as TGTGCCAGCAGTTATGCAGCGTTGAACACTGAAGCTTTCTTT. As protein: CASSYAALNTEAFF.

V gene TRBV6-2 or TRBV6-3 combines with J gene TRBJ2-3, with 10 bases lining up with TRBD2. Germline V gene data show CDR1 as MNHEY and CDR2 as SVGEGT. V shed 6 bases, J shed 2 bases, and the junction held 5 bases outside the gene matches. The CDR3 sequence is 15 residues long. The CDR3 here is CASSPLAGITDTQYF. The DNA of the CDR3 is TGTGCCAGCAGCCCACTAGCGGGAATCACAGATACGCAGTATTTT.

The V call is TRBV5-1, the J call TRBJ1-4; 10 nucleotides match TRBD1. Trimming removed 3 bases from V and 7 bases from J; junction bases left unmatched: 3. The CDR3 runs to 14 residues. The V gene's germline CDR1 is SGHRS and CDR2 YFSETQ. The CDR3 bases are TGCGCCAGCAGCTGGGGGGACAGGGGTGAAAAACTGTTTTTT. This encodes CASSWGDRGEKLFF. The full variable domain, rest sourced from reference TRBV5-1 and TRBJ1-4, is KAGVTQTPRYLIKTRGQQVTLSCSPISGHRSVSWYQQTPGQGLQFLFEYFSETQRNKGNFPGRFSGRQFSNSRSEMNVSTLELGDSALYLCASSWGDRGEKLFFGSGTQLSVL.

The chain is built from TRBV24-1 and TRBJ2-2; 7 nucleotides agree with TRBD2. The CDR3 is made up of 17 amino acids. CDR1 KGHDR and CDR2 SFDVKD come from the germline V gene. After removal of 2 bases from V and 3 bases from J, the junction contained 8 bases not matched to a gene. The CDR3 nucleotides read TGTGCCACCAGTGATTCCTCTGCTAGCGGATACACCGGGGAGCTGTTTTTT. Amino acid sequence: CATSDSSASGYTGELFF.

V gene TRBV21-1 combines with J gene TRBJ1-4; no DNA check was done on the table's D call, TRBD1. TRBV21-1 is a pseudogene. CDR3 size: 16 residues. CDR3 coding DNA: TGTGCCAGCGGAAGGGGCCAAAGGACAACTAATGAAAAACTGTTTTTT. It encodes CASGRGQRTTNEKLFF.

V and J are TRBV4-3 and TRBJ2-6; D gene ambiguous. Trimming shortened V by 3 bases and J by 0 bases, and 12 bases separated the two germline ends. Germline lookup yields CDR1 LGHNA and CDR2 YSLEER. The CDR3 loop spans 17 amino acids. CDR3: CASSQRHVSSGANVLTF. As DNA, the CDR3 is TGCGCCAGCAGCCAGAGACACGTCAGCTCTGGGGCCAACGTCCTGACTTTC.

This clone was detected many times. The chain joins TRBV9 to TRBJ2-3; 7 positions match TRBD2. The germline CDR1 and CDR2 sequences are SGDLS and YYNGEE. This CDR3 spans 15 amino acids. After removal of 4 bases from V and 5 bases from J, the junction contained 10 bases not matched to a gene. The CDR3 DNA is TGTGCCAGCAGCAACTCTCGGGAGGCCCAAGATACGCAGTATTTT. Protein product: CASSNSREAQDTQYF.

V gene TRBV9 combines with J gene TRBJ2-3, with 7 nucleotides matching TRBD1. J lost 2 bases, V lost 0 bases, and 6 bases had no gene match. The CDR3 contains 16 residues. Germline CDR1 is SGDLS and CDR2 is YYNGEE. The CDR3 bases are TGTGCCAGCAGCGTAGTGGGACAGAGGTCCACAGATACGCAGTATTTT. This gives the protein CASSVVGQRSTDTQYF.

This clone was counted between two and nine times. The chain links TRBV28 to TRBJ2-7, with 14 bases matching TRBD2. With V trimmed by 8 bases and J by 3 bases, 3 bases remained unmatched. CDR1 and CDR2 from the germline V gene are MDHEN and SYDVKM. The CDR3 runs 14 residues. Here the CDR3 DNA reads TGTGCCAGCGGGACTAGCGGGAGCGTCTACGAGCAGTACTTC. Protein: CASGTSGSVYEQYF. The complete variable domain, with remaining parts taken from reference TRBV28 and TRBJ2-7, reads DVKVTQSSRYLVKRTGEKVFLECVQDMDHENMFWYRQDPGLGLRLIYFSYDVKMKEKGDIPEGYSVSREKKERFSLILESASTNQTSMYLCASGTSGSVYEQYFGPGTRLTVT.